This T cell receptor beta chain was obtained from a study of blood T cell repertoires in COVID-19 (dated by TCRdb to 2020 to 2021). About the investigation overall: The collaborator samples originated in the United States, Italy and Spain and spanned the acute and convalescent phases of COVID-19. Where HLA class I and class II types were available, the types were taken from metadata supplied by the sample provider, not from assay-based typing. The material from the prospective study consisted of cDNA or gDNA derived from T cells, B-cell-depleted T cells, or PBMCs. The samples were drawn from two sources: the first 160 participants of the ongoing ImmuneRACE study, and 1,200 or so subjects contributed by 6 global collaborators. A freely available public database, intended as a resource for researchers studying the immune response to SARS-CoV-2, is where the repertoires were released. Deeply sampled blood TCRbeta repertoires from subjects exposed to, actively infected with, or recovered from COVID-19 were included in the dataset. Sample metadata almost always included a de-identified subject ID, COVID-19 status, age in years and sex.

Study-level results and caveats: The amount of clinical and demographic metadata varied by source and participant and was provided uncurated.

The immunoSEQ Assay, a bias-controlled multiplex PCR, was used to amplify TCRbeta CDR3 regions from genomic DNA. As for the original processing: The number of nucleated cells in each sample was estimated by amplification of reference gene primers within the assay. To quantify the absolute abundance of each unique TCRbeta CDR3 rearrangement, sequence reads were collapsed and filtered. Productive Simpson clonality was computed per sample as the square root of Simpson's diversity index over productive rearrangements. TCRdb holds this immuneACCESS table with in-frame rearrangements only. Some clones are missing; in checked studies, unresolved V genes explain under half, and the rest has no known cause. V and J calls and clone size follow that table, whereas D and trimming were derived from the DNA. This sample holds around 65,000 clones; just under 85% were observed only once. Clones ranked in the top ten supply around 5% of the sample.

Regarding this clone: Its antigen is not yet known. Base qualities are missing; no much larger clone stands one base away.

V ends up 1 base short and J 0 bases short, with an unmatched junction base count of 8. There are 18 amino acids in the CDR3, from cysteine to phenylalanine inclusive. Just CDR3 DNA is preserved here, 54 bases in frame from base 1. From a lookup of the germline V gene, CDR1 and CDR2 are SNHLY and FYNNEI. The collaborating institutions used their own protocols to collect whole blood in K2EDTA tubes. For TCRbeta analysis, collaborator samples were shipped as frozen whole blood, as isolated PBMCs, or as DNA extracted from either sample type. Sequenced input: peripheral blood. The TCR was taken from a man between 65 and 85 years old with acute or convalescent COVID-19. The rearranged chain carries TRBV2 and TRBJ2-7, and 11 junction bases match TRBD1. The CDR3 sequence is CASSEGNRGQGVSYEQYF. The DNA sequence reads TGTGCCAGCAGTGAAGGTAACAGGGGACAGGGGGTCTCCTACGAGCAGTACTTC.